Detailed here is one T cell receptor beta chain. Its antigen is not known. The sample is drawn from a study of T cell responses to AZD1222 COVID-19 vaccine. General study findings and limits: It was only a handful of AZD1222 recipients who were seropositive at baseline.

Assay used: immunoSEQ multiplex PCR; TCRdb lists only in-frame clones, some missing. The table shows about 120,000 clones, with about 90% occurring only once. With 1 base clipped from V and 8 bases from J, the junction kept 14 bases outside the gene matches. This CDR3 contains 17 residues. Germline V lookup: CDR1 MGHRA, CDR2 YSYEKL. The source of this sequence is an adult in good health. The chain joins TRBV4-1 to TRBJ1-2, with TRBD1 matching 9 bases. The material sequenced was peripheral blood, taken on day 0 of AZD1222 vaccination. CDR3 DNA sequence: TGCGCCAGCAGCCAAGGGCAGGGACAGGGTATTATTGGAGGCTACACCTTC. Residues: CASSQGQGQGIIGGYTF.